Below are 10 T cell receptor beta chains sequenced from a single sample in a study of shared clonotypes between healthy human individuals. The repertoire was sequenced with immunoSEQ multiplex PCR; TCRdb's copy has only in-frame clones and lacks some. Of hundreds of thousands of clones listed, just over 75% were seen once; the top ten hold about 12%. The material sequenced was PBMCs. The receptors here all came from a woman between 40 and 50 years old in good health. Some clones in this sample may be carry-over from other donors' samples.

Only one count was recorded for this clone. This rearrangement joins TRBV6-5 to TRBJ1-5; D is possibly TRBD1 (5 bases). This CDR3 comprises 16 residues. In germline, CDR1 is MNHEY, CDR2 SVGAGI. Trimming took 2 bases from V and 2 from J, leaving 13 bases between them. The CDR3 DNA follows: TGTGCCAGCAGTTACGTCCAGGGAGAAGGCAATCAGCCCCAGCATTTT. Translated, it gives CASSYVQGEGNQPQHF.

The chain joins TRBV9 to TRBJ2-5; the match to TRBD2 covers 7 bases. V shed 1 base, J shed 0 bases, and the junction held 6 bases outside the gene matches. The length of the CDR3 is 16 residues. Germline-derived CDR1 and CDR2 are SGDLS and YYNGEE. The CDR3 loop reads CASSVRASGNQETQYF. CDR3 DNA: TGTGCCAGCAGCGTAAGGGCTAGCGGAAACCAAGAGACCCAGTACTTC.

As DNA, the CDR3 is TGTGCCAGTAGTAGGCCCAGGGGCTCGAACACCGGGGAGCTGTTTTTT. It translates to CASSRPRGSNTGELFF. The chain combines TRBV19 with TRBJ2-2, with D tentatively TRBD1 (6 bases). Germline V gene sequence: CDR1 LNHDA, CDR2 SQIVND (reference sequence). This CDR3 region has 16 residues. With 4 bases removed from V and 0 bases from J, the gap between germline ends came to 12 bases.

This clone came up a few times. This sequence joins TRBV2 and TRBJ1-1; D perhaps matches TRBD1 (5 bases). Trimming took 6 bases from V and 3 from J, leaving 8 bases between them. The CDR3 covers 12 residues. Germline CDR1 SNHLY, CDR2 FYNNEI. CDR3 in DNA: TGTGCCAGCAGCGACAGTCACACTGAAGCTTTCTTT. Encoded protein: CASSDSHTEAFF.

This clone was counted only a few times. V gene TRBV6-6 combines with J gene TRBJ1-1, with D unclear. The CDR3 is 13 residues long. The V end was cut by 5 bases, the J end by 1 base, with 8 bases between. The germline V gene has CDR1 MNHNY and CDR2 SVGAGI (reference sequence). The CDR3: CASSGSSNTEAFF. In DNA form, the CDR3 reads TGTGCCAGCAGTGGCAGTTCGAACACTGAAGCTTTCTTT.

This chain's CDR3 is CASSSRRDRANTEAFF. The DNA for the CDR3 is TGTGCCAGCAGTTCACGCCGGGACAGGGCGAACACTGAAGCTTTCTTT. The chain uses TRBV28 and TRBJ1-1; 9 nucleotides align to TRBD1. The CDR3 extends over 16 amino acids. The V gene's germline CDR1 is MDHEN and CDR2 SYDVKM. After removal of 4 bases from V and 1 base from J, the junction contained 7 bases not matched to a gene.

This clone was counted many times. The CDR3 DNA reads as TGCGCCAGCAGCCCTGTTCCCGGGGAGCTGTTTTTT. It yields the protein CASSPVPGELFF. This sequence joins TRBV5-1 and TRBJ2-2, with D unclear. The V end lost 4 bases, the J end lost 6 bases, and 7 bases lay between the germline ends. The CDR3 is 12 residues long. Germline values: CDR1 SGHRS, CDR2 YFSETQ.

The CDR3 nucleotides read TGTGCCAGCAGTGTGGGAGGGAGTAATGAGCAGTTCTTC. Translated: CASSVGGSNEQFF. The chain employs TRBV2 and TRBJ2-1; 7 nucleotides agree with TRBD2. The V gene end was trimmed by 4 bases and the J gene end by 7 bases; junction bases not matched to a gene: 4. The CDR3 is 13 amino acids. Germline assignment: CDR1 SNHLY and CDR2 FYNNEI.

This chain links TRBV7-3 with TRBJ1-2, with 12 positions matching TRBD1. V was clipped by 5 bases and J by 8 bases; unmatched bases: 9. This CDR3 is 15 amino acids long. Germline V CDR1 and CDR2: SGHTA, FQGTGA. In DNA, the CDR3 is TGTGCCAGCAGCCTACTGGGACAGGGGGCGTTGGGCTACACCTTC. Encoded protein: CASSLLGQGALGYTF.

In the case of this clone: A read error may account for a junction end that differs from germline. The chain joins TRBV7-7 to TRBJ2-5, with 7 bases identical to TRBD2. Germline V gene lookup returns CDR1 SSHAT and CDR2 FNYEAQ (reference sequence). The CDR3 has 14 residues. CDR3 DNA sequence: TGTGCTAGCAGCCTAAGCGGGACCGCACAGACCCAGTACTTC. Its protein product is CASSLSGTAQTQYF.